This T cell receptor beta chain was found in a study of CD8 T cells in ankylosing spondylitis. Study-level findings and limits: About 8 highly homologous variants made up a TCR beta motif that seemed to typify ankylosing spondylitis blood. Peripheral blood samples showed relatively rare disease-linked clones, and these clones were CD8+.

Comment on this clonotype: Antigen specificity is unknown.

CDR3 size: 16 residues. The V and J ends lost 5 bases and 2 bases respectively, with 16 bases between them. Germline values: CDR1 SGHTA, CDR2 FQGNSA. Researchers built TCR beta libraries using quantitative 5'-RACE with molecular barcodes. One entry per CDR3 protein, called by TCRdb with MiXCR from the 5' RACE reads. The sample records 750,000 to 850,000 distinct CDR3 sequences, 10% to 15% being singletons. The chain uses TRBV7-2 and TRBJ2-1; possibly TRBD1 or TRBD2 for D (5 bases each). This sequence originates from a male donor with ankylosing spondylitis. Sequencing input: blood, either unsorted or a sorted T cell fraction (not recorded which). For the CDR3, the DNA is TGTGCCAGCAGCCCCGGGTTCGGGGCTGCCTACAATGAGCAGTTCTTC. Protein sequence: CASSPGFGAAYNEQFF. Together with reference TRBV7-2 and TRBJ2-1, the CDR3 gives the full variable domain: GAGVSQSPSNKVTEKGKDVELRCDPISGHTALYWYRQSLGQGLEFLIYFQGNSAPDKSGLPSDRFSAERTGGSVSTLTIQRTQQEDSAVYLCASSPGFGAAYNEQFFGPGTRLTVL.